The 8 T cell receptor beta chains given below trace back to one sample, sequenced in a study of T-cell memory formation after mild COVID-19. MiXCR, applied by TCRdb to the 5' RACE reads, yields one record per CDR3 protein. The sample consists of about 130,000 distinct CDR3 sequences, about 6% of them appearing once. The specimen sequenced was PBMCs or a T cell subset sorted from them (not recorded which). The origin of the receptors is an adult woman who had mild COVID-19 (a few samples of this study predate the infection). Cell type and time point are not known.

The V gene is TRBV2, the J gene TRBJ2-5; D perhaps matches TRBD2 (6 bases). Trimming removed 3 bases at V and 5 bases at J, with 13 bases between. CDR1 SNHLY and CDR2 FYNNEI come from the germline V gene. CDR3 length equals 14 residues. CDR3 DNA sequence: TGTGCCAGCAGTGAGGGCGGGGCCTTGGAGACCCAGTACTTC. Its protein is CASSEGGALETQYF. Complete variable domain (other parts from reference TRBV2 and TRBJ2-5): EPEVTQTPSHQVTQMGQEVILRCVPISNHLYFYWYRQILGQKVEFLVSFYNNEISEKSEIFDDQFSVERPDGSNFTLKIRSTKLEDSAMYFCASSEGGALETQYFGPGTRLLVL.

In its sample, this clonotype was seen a few times. The rearrangement uses TRBV5-1 and TRBJ1-1, with D possibly matching TRBD1 (5 bases). This CDR3 is 14 amino acids long. Per the germline V gene, CDR1 is SGHRS and CDR2 is YFSETQ. The V end lost 1 base, the J end lost 6 bases, and 13 bases lay between the germline ends. The CDR3 loop reads CASSLSAGSPEAFF. The CDR3 DNA follows: TGCGCCAGCAGCTTGAGCGCAGGGTCCCCTGAAGCTTTCTTT.

This clonotype was recorded many times. The genes are TRBV12-3 or TRBV12-4 and TRBJ2-5; a weak D match, TRBD2 (6 bases). The CDR3 covers 13 residues. V shed 5 bases and J shed 3 bases, with 10 bases lying between them. DNA of the CDR3: TGTGCCAGCAGTCTGTCGGGGGAAGAGACCCAGTACTTC. As protein: CASSLSGEETQYF.

In this sample, this clonotype turned up a few times. The rearrangement joins TRBV3-1 to TRBJ2-7; D remains unclear. The CDR3 sequence is 13 residues long. V was trimmed by 2 bases and J by 3 bases, leaving 8 bases between them. Germline V gene sequence: CDR1 LGHDT, CDR2 YNNKEL (reference sequence). The DNA of the CDR3 is TGTGCCAGCAGCCAAAAAGGCGTCTACGAGCAGTACTTC. It is translated as CASSQKGVYEQYF.

This clonotype occurred a few times. V is TRBV7-2 and J is TRBJ2-1; tentatively, D is TRBD1 or TRBD2 (5 bases each). The length of the CDR3 is 14 residues. Trimming cost V 4 bases and J 8 bases, with 15 bases left between them. Per the germline V gene, CDR1 is SGHTA and CDR2 is FQGNSA. CDR3 sequence reads: CASSSFTTADEQFF. The CDR3 bases are TGTGCCAGCAGCTCCTTCACGACAGCGGATGAGCAGTTCTTC.

This clonotype showed up many times. J is TRBJ2-2 and V is TRBV7-2, with D possibly TRBD2 on 5 matching bases. Deletions cut 1 base from V and 4 bases from J, with 10 bases between. The CDR3 has 15 amino acids. Germline CDR1 reads SGHTA; CDR2 reads FQGNSA. The CDR3 protein is CASSLGLAGTGELFF. The CDR3 DNA reads as TGTGCCAGCAGCTTAGGCCTAGCCGGCACCGGGGAGCTGTTTTTT.

This clonotype occurred a few times. The J gene is TRBJ2-3, the V gene TRBV24-1; 10 bases align to TRBD1. Germline values: CDR1 KGHDR, CDR2 SFDVKD. Unmatched junction bases numbered 10, after V lost 2 bases and J lost 6 bases. The CDR3 covers 17 residues. CDR3 in amino acids: CATSDWTPGQGKDTQYF. In nucleotides, the CDR3 is TGTGCCACCAGTGATTGGACACCGGGACAGGGGAAGGATACGCAGTATTTT.

J is TRBJ1-1 and V is TRBV12-3 or TRBV12-4; maybe TRBD1 (5 bases). This CDR3 has 14 residues. The germline V and J ends were trimmed by 3 bases and 10 bases, with 18 bases remaining between them. CDR3 sequence reads: CASSLRGSGVGAFF. In DNA form, the CDR3 reads TGTGCCAGCAGTTTGAGGGGCAGCGGAGTTGGAGCTTTCTTT.